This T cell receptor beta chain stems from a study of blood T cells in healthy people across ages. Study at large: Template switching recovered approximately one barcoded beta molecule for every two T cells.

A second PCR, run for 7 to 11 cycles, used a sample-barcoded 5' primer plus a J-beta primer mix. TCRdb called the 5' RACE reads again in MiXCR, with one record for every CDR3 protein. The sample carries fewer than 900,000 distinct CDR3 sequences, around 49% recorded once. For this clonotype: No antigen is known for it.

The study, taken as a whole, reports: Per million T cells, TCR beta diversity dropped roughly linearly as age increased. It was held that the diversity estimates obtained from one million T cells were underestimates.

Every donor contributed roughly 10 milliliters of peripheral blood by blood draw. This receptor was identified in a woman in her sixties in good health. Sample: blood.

As DNA, the CDR3 is TGTGCCAGCACCGAAAGGGGAGGGGTGGGCTATGAGCAGTACTTC. Protein product: CASTERGGVGYEQYF. The rearrangement links TRBV6-5 to TRBJ2-5, with 7 bases matching TRBD2. V shed 7 bases and J 11 bases; nucleotides not matched to a gene: 19. The length of the CDR3 is 15 residues. The V gene's germline CDR1 is MNHEY and CDR2 SVGAGI.